The T cell receptor (beta chain) described here comes from a study of identical twins. Notes on the study in general: High-abundance cord blood beta clonotypes had fewer insertions; memory repertoires showed none. Zero-insertion analyses might be partly confounded by invariant T cells like MAIT and iNKT. The study found excess low generation probability among twin-shared out-of-frame alpha sequences. Monozygotic twin pairs showed more out-of-frame TCR alpha sharing than models estimated.

V was shortened by 4 bases and J by 2 bases, with 12 bases between the two germline ends. CDR3 length: 14 amino acids. Germline assignment: CDR1 SGHKS and CDR2 YYEKEE (reference sequence). In this sample, this clonotype turned up many times. The antigen is not known. TCRdb fed the 5' RACE reads into MiXCR, producing one record per CDR3 protein. The sample contains a few hundred thousand distinct CDR3 sequences, about 10% of which appear only once. The rearrangement joins TRBV5-5 to TRBJ2-5, with D tentatively TRBD1 (6 bases). Sequenced input: naive T cells sorted from blood. This clonotype originated in a woman aged 45 to 65 in good health. Here the CDR3 reads CASSRRTVQETQYF. The CDR3 DNA is TGTGCCAGCAGCAGGCGGACAGTACAAGAGACCCAGTACTTC. The full variable domain, with the rest looked up from reference TRBV5-5 and TRBJ2-5, is DAGVTQSPTHLIKTRGQQVTLRCSPISGHKSVSWYQQVLGQGPQFIFQYYEKEERGRGNFPDRFSARQFPNYSSELNVNALLLGDSALYLCASSRRTVQETQYFGPGTRLLVL.